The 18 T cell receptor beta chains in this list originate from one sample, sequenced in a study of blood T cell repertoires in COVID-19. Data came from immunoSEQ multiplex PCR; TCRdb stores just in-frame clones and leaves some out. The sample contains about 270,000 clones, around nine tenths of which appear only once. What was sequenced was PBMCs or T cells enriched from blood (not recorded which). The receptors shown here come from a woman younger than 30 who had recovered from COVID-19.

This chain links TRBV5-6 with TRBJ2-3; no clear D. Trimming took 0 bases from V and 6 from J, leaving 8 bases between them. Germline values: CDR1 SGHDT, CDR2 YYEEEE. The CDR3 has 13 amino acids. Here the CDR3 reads CASSLVSQDTQYF. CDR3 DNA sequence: TGTGCCAGCAGCTTGGTCTCCCAGGATACGCAGTATTTT.

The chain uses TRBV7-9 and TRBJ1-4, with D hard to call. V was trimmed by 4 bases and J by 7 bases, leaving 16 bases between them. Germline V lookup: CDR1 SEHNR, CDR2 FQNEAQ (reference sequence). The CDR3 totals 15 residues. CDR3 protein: CASSSTSRAGEKLFF. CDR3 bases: TGTGCCAGCAGCTCCACCTCCCGGGCGGGTGAAAAACTGTTTTTT.

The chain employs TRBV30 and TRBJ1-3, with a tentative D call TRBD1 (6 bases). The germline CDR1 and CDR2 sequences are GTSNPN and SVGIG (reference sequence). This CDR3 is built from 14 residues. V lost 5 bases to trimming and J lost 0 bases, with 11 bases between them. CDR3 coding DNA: TGTGCCTGGGGGGGCATTTTCTCTGGAAACACCATATATTTT. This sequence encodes CAWGGIFSGNTIYF.

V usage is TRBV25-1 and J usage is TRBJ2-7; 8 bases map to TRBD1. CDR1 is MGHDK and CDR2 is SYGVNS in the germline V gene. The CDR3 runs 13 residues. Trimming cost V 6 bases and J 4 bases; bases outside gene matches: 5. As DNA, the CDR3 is TGTGCCAGCAGAGGCAGGGGGCTTTACGAGCAGTACTTC. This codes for CASRGRGLYEQYF.

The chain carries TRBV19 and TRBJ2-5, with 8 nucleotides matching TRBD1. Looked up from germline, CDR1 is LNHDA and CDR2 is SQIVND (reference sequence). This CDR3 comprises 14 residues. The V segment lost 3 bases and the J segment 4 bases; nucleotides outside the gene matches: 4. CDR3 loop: CASSIGQGLETQYF. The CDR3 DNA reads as TGTGCCAGTAGTATCGGACAGGGCTTAGAGACCCAGTACTTC. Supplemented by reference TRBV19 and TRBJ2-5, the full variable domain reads DGGITQSPKYLFRKEGQNVTLSCEQNLNHDAMYWYRQDPGQGLRLIYYSQIVNDFQKGDIAEGYSVSREKKESFPLTVTSAQKNPTAFYLCASSIGQGLETQYFGPGTRLLVL.

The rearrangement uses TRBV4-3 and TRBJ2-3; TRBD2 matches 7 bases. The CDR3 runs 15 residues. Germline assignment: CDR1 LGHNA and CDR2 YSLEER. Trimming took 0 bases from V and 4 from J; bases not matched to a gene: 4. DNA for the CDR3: TGCGCCAGCAGCCAAGACGGACTAGTTCCAGATACGCAGTATTTT. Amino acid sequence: CASSQDGLVPDTQYF.

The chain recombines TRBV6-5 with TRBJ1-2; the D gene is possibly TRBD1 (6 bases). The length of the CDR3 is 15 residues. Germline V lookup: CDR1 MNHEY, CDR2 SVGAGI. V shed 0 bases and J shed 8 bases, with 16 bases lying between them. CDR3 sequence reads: CASSYSRGGLRGYTF. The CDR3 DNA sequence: TGTGCCAGCAGTTACTCGAGGGGGGGATTGAGGGGCTACACCTTC.

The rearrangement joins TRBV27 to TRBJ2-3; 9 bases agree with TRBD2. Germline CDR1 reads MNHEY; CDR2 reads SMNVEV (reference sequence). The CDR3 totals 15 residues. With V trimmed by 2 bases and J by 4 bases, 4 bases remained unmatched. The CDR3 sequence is CASSLGLAFADTQYF. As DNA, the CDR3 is TGTGCCAGCAGTTTAGGACTAGCGTTTGCAGATACGCAGTATTTT.

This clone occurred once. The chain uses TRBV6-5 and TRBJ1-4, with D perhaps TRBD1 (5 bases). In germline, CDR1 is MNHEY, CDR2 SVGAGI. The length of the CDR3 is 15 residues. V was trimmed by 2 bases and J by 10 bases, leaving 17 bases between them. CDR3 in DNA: TGTGCCAGCAGTTACCCGGGACTGTCGAACGGAAAACTGTTTTTT. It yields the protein CASSYPGLSNGKLFF.

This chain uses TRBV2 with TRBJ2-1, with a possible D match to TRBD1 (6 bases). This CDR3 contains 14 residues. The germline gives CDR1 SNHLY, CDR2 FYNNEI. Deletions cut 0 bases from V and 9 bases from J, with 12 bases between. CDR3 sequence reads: CASSEAPGAREQFF. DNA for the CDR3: TGTGCCAGCAGTGAAGCACCAGGGGCACGTGAGCAGTTCTTC.

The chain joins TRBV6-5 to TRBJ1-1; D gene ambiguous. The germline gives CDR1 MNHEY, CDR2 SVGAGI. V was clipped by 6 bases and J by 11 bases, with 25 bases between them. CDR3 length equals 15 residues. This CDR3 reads CASSASNAVLREAFF. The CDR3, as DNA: TGTGCCAGCAGCGCCTCCAACGCTGTCCTAAGGGAGGCTTTCTTT.

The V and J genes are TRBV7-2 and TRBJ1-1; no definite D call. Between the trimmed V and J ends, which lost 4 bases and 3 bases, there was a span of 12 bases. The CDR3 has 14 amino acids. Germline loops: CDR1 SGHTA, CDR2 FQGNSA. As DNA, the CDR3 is TGTGCCAGCAGCTCTTATGGGCAGCACACTGAAGCTTTCTTT. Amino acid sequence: CASSSYGQHTEAFF.

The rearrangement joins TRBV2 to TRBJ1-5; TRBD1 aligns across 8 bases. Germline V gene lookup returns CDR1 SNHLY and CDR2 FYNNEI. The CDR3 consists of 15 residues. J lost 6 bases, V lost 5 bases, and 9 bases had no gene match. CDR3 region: CASSPDRGGGQPQHF. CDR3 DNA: TGTGCCAGCAGTCCAGACAGGGGTGGCGGTCAGCCCCAGCATTTT.

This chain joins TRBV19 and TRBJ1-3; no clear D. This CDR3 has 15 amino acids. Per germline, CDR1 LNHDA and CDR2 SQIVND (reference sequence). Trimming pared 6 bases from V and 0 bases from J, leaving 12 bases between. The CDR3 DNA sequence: TGTGCCAGTAGGGAACAGCTGCTCTCTGGAAACACCATATATTTT. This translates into CASREQLLSGNTIYF.

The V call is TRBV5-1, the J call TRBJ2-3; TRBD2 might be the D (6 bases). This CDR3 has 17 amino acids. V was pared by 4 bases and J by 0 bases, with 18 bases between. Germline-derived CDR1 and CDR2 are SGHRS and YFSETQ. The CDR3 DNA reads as TGCGCCAGCAGCCACCGGGGGAGTCCCCCTAGCACAGATACGCAGTATTTT. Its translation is CASSHRGSPPSTDTQYF.

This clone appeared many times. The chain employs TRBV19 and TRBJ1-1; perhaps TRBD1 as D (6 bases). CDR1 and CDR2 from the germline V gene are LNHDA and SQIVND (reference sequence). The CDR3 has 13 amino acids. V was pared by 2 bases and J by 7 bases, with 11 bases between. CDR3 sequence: CASSITIQGEAFF. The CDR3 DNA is TGTGCCAGTAGTATAACCATACAGGGTGAAGCTTTCTTT.

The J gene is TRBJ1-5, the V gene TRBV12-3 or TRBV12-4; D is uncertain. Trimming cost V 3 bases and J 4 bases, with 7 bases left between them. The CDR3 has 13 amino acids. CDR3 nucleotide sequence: TGTGCCAGCAGTTTTGGAGGGAATCAGCCCCAGCATTTT. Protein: CASSFGGNQPQHF.

CDR3 nucleotides: TGTGCCAGTAGTATCCGGGGCACCGGGGAGCTGTTTTTT. It is translated as CASSIRGTGELFF. The V and J genes are TRBV19 and TRBJ2-2; TRBD2 might be the D (5 bases). V dropped 3 bases and J dropped 4 bases, with 6 bases sitting between them. This CDR3 has 13 amino acids. Germline assignment: CDR1 LNHDA and CDR2 SQIVND (reference sequence).